This TCR beta chain originates from a study of PD-1 blockade in mismatch repair-deficient tumors. Whole-study findings and limits: Rapid post-treatment expansion, then contraction, generally preceding radiologic response, marked tumor-resident clones.

CDR1 SGHRS and CDR2 YFSETQ come from the germline V gene. CDR3 length: 15 residues. V gave up 0 bases and J gave up 5 bases; unmatched junction bases: 5. TCRdb's table, derived via immunoSEQ multiplex PCR, lists solely in-frame clones and lacks some. This sample has 100,000 to 150,000 clones, with 86% found just once. With respect to this clone: Its matching antigen is unknown.

The receptor was isolated from an adult with mismatch repair-deficient cancer. The sequencing here drew on peripheral blood, taken 44 weeks after starting pembrolizumab. The chain recombines TRBV5-1 with TRBJ2-7; TRBD2 aligns across 10 bases. The CDR3 here is CASSLGAGGVNEQYF. DNA for the CDR3: TGCGCCAGCAGCTTGGGAGCGGGAGGGGTCAACGAGCAGTACTTC.